Below, one T cell receptor (beta chain) is given with its context. There is no known antigen for this receptor. The input lacks base qualities; no much larger clone sits a single base away. This sample is part of a study of OX40 agonist ivuxolimab in advanced cancers. As for the study more broadly: Ivuxolimab was an agonistic, fully human IgG2 monoclonal antibody directed against OX40 (CD134), a costimulatory receptor. Among the roughly 54 dose-escalation patients, about 19 had hepatocellular carcinoma, some 15 melanoma, 9 renal cell carcinoma and 9 head and neck cancer. Intravenous ivuxolimab was administered to patients every 2 weeks at six dose levels: 0.01, 0.1, 0.3, 1.5, 3 and 10 mg/kg. The paper describes the monotherapy dose-escalation part (N = 52 patients) of the phase I trial of ivuxolimab. The dose-escalation cohort was roughly 87% male with a mean age of approximately 60 years, ranging from about 20 to 80. Patients were allowed to have had prior anti-PD-1, anti-PD-L1 or anti-CTLA-4 therapy, and approximately 37% of the dose-escalation patients had been treated with checkpoint inhibitors. Three dose-escalation patients achieved partial responses, one with hepatocellular carcinoma and two with cutaneous melanoma. Peripheral TCRbeta sequencing was intended to test whether TCR sequence diversity was altered and clonal T-cell expansion was caused by ivuxolimab. On the study overall, not on this receptor specifically: The antigen specificity of the clonally expanded peripheral T cells was not determined. In partial responders in the 0.1-3.0 mg/kg groups, normalized peripheral clonal expansion was found to be among the lowest, especially among CD8+ T cells. Low levels of normalized T-cell clonal expansion were also seen in some nonresponding patients. At doses from 0.1 to 3.0 mg/kg, clonal expansion was seen in both CD4+ and CD8+ blood T cells between baseline and week 6. On average, CD8+ T cells showed more expanded clones than CD4+ T cells after ivuxolimab.

The trial excluded patients who had a history of autoimmune disease or were on systemic immunosuppression. In every dose cohort, peripheral blood was drawn for TCR sequencing at baseline, cycle 4 day 1, and cycle 7 day 1. Samples were obtained from an open-label, multicenter, first-in-human phase I dose-escalation trial of ivuxolimab. Adults with locally advanced or metastatic head and neck squamous cell, hepatocellular, melanoma or renal cell carcinoma were enrolled in the trial. Before TCR sequencing, CD4+ and CD8+ T cells were separately sorted from peripheral blood. The germline V gene (reference sequence) sets CDR1 to SEHNR and CDR2 to FQNEAQ. A distance of 10 bases separates the germline ends of V and J, which lose 6 bases and 4 bases respectively. Taken from cysteine to phenylalanine, the CDR3 has 12 residues. The retained sequence is limited to the CDR3, 36 bases, with the frame set at the first base.

Genomic DNA was extracted from sorted cells for sequencing of the TCRbeta CDR3 region. The immunoSEQ Assay was used for sequencing of TCRbeta CDR3 regions. TCRdb carries this immuneACCESS record with in-frame sequences only. Its versions omit some clonotypes, under half of them owing to an unresolved V gene in the studies checked, with the rest unexplained. This sample has some 87,000 clones in its table, and roughly 94% of those were observed once. The top ten clonotypes cover 8% to 13% of the sample. The chain couples TRBV7-9 to TRBJ2-7; TRBD2 might be the D gene, on 5 matching bases. Specimen: CD4+ or CD8+ T cells sorted from blood, collected in a trial of the OX40 agonist ivuxolimab. The sequence was collected from an adult with an advanced solid tumor such as melanoma, head and neck, liver or kidney cancer. The CDR3 region: CASSSDFYEQYF. The DNA is as follows: TGTGCCAGCAGTTCGGACTTTTACGAGCAGTACTTC. Reference TRBV7-9 and TRBJ2-7 genes cover what lies past the CDR3, so the full variable domain is DTGVSQNPRHKITKRGQNVTFRCDPISEHNRLYWYRQTLGQGPEFLTYFQNEAQLEKSRLLSDRFSAERPKGSFSTLEIQRTEQGDSAMYLCASSSDFYEQYFGPGTRLTVT.